Sequencing of this T cell receptor beta chain was carried out in a study of cytomegalovirus exposure and HLA in healthy donors. Germline lookup yields CDR1 SEHNR and CDR2 FQNEAQ (reference sequence). V was trimmed by 1 base and J by 6 bases, leaving 9 bases between them. This CDR3 spans 13 amino acids. PCR primers comprised 60 Vbeta and 13 Jbeta primers. Data came from immunoSEQ multiplex PCR; TCRdb stores just in-frame clones and leaves some out. Of around 130,000 clones in the sample, approximately 80% were seen once. Sequencing used PBMCs. This rearrangement joins TRBV7-9 to TRBJ1-1, with D hard to call. This TCR was recovered from a woman under 30 in good health and CMV-seronegative. The CDR3 sequence: CASSLGGFPEAFF. In DNA, the CDR3 is TGTGCCAGCAGCTTAGGAGGGTTCCCTGAAGCTTTCTTT.